This TCR beta chain was captured by sequencing in a study of CXCR3-negative and CXCR3-positive naive CD8 T cells. Notes on the study in general: Hydrophobicity was higher for TRB CDR3s found in CXCR3-positive naive cells than in CXCR3-negative naive cells.

UMI labels and 5' RACE were used to prepare the TRB cDNA libraries. From its re-call of the 5' RACE reads, TCRdb lists each CDR3 protein once, without DNA. The sample table includes 120,000 or so distinct CDR3 sequences. This CDR3 is 13 amino acids long. The germline CDR1 and CDR2 sequences are SGHRS and YFSETQ. With respect to this clonotype: Its cognate antigen is unknown.

This receptor was taken from a human donor in good health. Some clones in this sample may be carry-over from other donors' samples. The rearrangement links TRBV5-1 to TRBJ1-2. The sequenced sample consisted of naive CXCR3+ CD8+ T cells from blood. Subset described: CD45RO-CCR7+CD27+CD95- naive CD8+ T cells expressing CXCR3 (TNR3+). The CDR3: CASSLRADYGYTF.